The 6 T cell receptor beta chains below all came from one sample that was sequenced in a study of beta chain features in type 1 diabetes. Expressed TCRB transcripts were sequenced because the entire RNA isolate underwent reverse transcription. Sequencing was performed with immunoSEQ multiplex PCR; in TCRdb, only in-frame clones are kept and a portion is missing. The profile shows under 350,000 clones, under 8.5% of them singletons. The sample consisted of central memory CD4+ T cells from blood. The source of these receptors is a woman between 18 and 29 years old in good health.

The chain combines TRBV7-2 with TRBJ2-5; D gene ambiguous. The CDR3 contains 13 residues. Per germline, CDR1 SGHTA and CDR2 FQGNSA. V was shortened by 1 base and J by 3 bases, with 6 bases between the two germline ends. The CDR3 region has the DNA TGTGCCAGCAGCTTAGAGCCAGAAGAGACCCAGTACTTC. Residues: CASSLEPEETQYF.

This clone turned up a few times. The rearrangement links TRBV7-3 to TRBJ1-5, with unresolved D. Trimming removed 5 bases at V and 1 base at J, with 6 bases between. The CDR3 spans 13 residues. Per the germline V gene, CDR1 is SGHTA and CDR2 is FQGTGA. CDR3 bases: TGTGCCAGCAGCCCTGGAAGCAATCAGCCCCAGCATTTT. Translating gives CASSPGSNQPQHF.

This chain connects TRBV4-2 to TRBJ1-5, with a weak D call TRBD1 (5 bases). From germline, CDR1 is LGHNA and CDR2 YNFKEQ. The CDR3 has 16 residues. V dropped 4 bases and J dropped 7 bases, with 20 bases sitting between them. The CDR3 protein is CASSRGDFSEVQPQHF. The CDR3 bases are TGTGCCAGCAGCCGGGGGGACTTTTCCGAGGTCCAGCCCCAGCATTTT.

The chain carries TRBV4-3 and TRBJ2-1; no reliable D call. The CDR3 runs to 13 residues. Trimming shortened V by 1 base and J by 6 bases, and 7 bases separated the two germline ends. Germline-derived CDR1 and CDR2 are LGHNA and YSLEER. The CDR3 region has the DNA TGCGCCAGCAGCCAAGTCCGGATCAATGAGCAGTTCTTC. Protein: CASSQVRINEQFF.

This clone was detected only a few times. DNA for the CDR3: TGTGCCAGCTCTAACGGGACAGGGTCCACCGGGGAGCTGTTTTTT. Its translation is CASSNGTGSTGELFF. This chain links TRBV25-1 with TRBJ2-2; 9 bases line up with TRBD1. Germline CDR1 reads MGHDK; CDR2 reads SYGVNS. This CDR3 region has 15 residues. The V gene end was trimmed by 8 bases and the J gene end by 4 bases; junction bases not matched to a gene: 8. Full variable domain (missing parts from reference TRBV25-1 and TRBJ2-2): EADIYQTPRYLVIGTGKKITLECSQTMGHDKMYWYQQDPGMELHLIHYSYGVNSTEKGDLSSESTVSRIRTEHFPLTLESARPSHTSQYLCASSNGTGSTGELFFGEGSRLTVL.

The CDR3 reads CASSVSLEQETQYF. DNA of the CDR3: TGTGCCAGCAGCGTGAGCCTGGAGCAAGAGACCCAGTACTTC. The chain carries TRBV9 and TRBJ2-5; no clear D gene. From germline, CDR1 is SGDLS and CDR2 YYNGEE. This CDR3 region has 14 residues. Trimming stripped 2 bases from V and 2 bases from J, with 10 bases between. Filled out from reference TRBV9 and TRBJ2-5, the complete variable domain reads DSGVTQTPKHLITATGQRVTLRCSPRSGDLSVYWYQQSLDQGLQFLIQYYNGEERAKGNILERFSAQQFPDLHSELNLSSLELGDSALYFCASSVSLEQETQYFGPGTRLLVL.